This T cell receptor beta chain was sequenced for a study of cytomegalovirus exposure and HLA in healthy donors (dated by TCRdb to about 2017). Study-wide context: An earlier analysis of fewer than 750 of the donors reported 250 to 350 Gb of sequence data and around 110 million unique TCR beta sequences obtained from some 170 million T cells. Several DR-DQ haplotypes were treated as single units for association and clustering because of strong linkage in the cohort. The study aimed to test whether signatures of past pathogen exposure could be identified by cataloging public T cell receptors. Donor age, sex, ethnicity and CMV serostatus were collected together with the repertoire data. Class I and class II HLA loci were covered by the typing at four-digit resolution. A separate validation cohort of approximately 120 different subjects was used in addition to the roughly 720-subject first cohort. The study used immunosequencing to profile the T cell repertoires of approximately 650 subjects and linked those repertoires to cytomegalovirus serostatus. An earlier analysis of fewer than 750 of the donors used high-throughput TCR beta sequencing to judge whether each TCR beta V gene segment behaved as functional or pseudogenic. Typing coverage differed by locus: A, B, C, DRB1 and DQB1 were typed in roughly 620-630 donors, DQA1 in 522, DPA1 in 600 to 610, and DPB1 in approximately 450. To predict cytomegalovirus infection status, the study brought together high-throughput TCR immunosequencing, statistical association of individual TCRs with disease status, and machine learning. In a later analysis, previously published TCR beta repertoires from several hundred donors were re-analyzed and high-resolution HLA genotyping was added so that TCR occurrence patterns could be studied. On average, about 240,000 unique TCR beta nucleotide sequences were sequenced per donor among roughly 430 genotyped donors of the cohort, with roughly a sixth of those sequences being non-productive. A later genetic analysis used genome-wide SNP genotypes for about 60% of the roughly 700 donors, treating that subset as a discovery cohort. Rather than using new phenotypic data, the later analysis identified candidate immune exposures from TCR beta sequences and from how often those sequences occurred across donors. An early release covering approximately 600 HLA-typed donors comprised about 290 gigabases of sequencing data and tens of millions of unique TCR sequences. Every repertoire in the discovery cohort had been generated on one and the same sequencing platform. The genetic ancestry cluster associated with self-reported Caucasian donors included about 84% of the roughly 410 genotyped donors.

The cohort consisted of hundreds of healthy bone marrow donors. All cohort members were sampled while nominally healthy, although unrecorded immune exposures were likely present. The donor tested CMV seropositive and was one of the 289 seropositive cohort members. Each donor provided a peripheral blood sample, and peripheral blood mononuclear cells were used for TCR beta sequencing. The Qiagen DNeasy Blood Extraction Kit was used to extract genomic DNA from the blood cell samples. Its CDR3 holds 15 amino acids, cysteine through phenylalanine. Only CDR3 DNA is held: 45 bases, read in frame from base 1. According to the germline V gene, CDR1 reads SGHTS and CDR2 reads YDEGEE. Compared with germline, V lacks 7 bases and J lacks 5 bases; bases without a gene match: 12. Libraries were made using the immunoSEQ multiplex PCR assay. For the multiplex PCR, a mixture combining 60 forward primers for TCR Vbeta segments and 13 reverse primers for TCR Jbeta segments was used. The CDR3 region of rearranged TCR beta genes was amplified from genomic DNA with a multiplex PCR assay. The amplified TCR beta libraries were sequenced on the Illumina HiSeq System as 87-base-pair reads. Turning to the authors' computational methods: In a later analysis, 70 million to 95 million unique TCR beta chains were counted across the 500 to 850 repertoires, and roughly 11 million of these chains were shared by at least two donors. A nearest-neighbor algorithm error-corrected the raw reads and collapsed the reads into unique sequences, merging closely related sequences to remove PCR and sequencing errors. V, D and J gene segments were assigned by aligning CDR3 sequences to IMGT reference sequences. Each retained sequence needed at least a six-nucleotide match to both a V gene segment and a J gene segment. Rearrangements were called productive when the CDR3 lacked stop codons and stayed in frame with V and J; all others were non-productive. Following IMGT convention, CDR3 was defined as the stretch from the second conserved V-encoded cysteine up to the conserved J-encoded phenylalanine. The earlier analysis of 500 to 650 of the donors excluded any sequence lacking an unambiguous match to a single V gene segment. In an earlier analysis of several hundred of the donors, V segments were called functional above 56.7% productive rearrangements and were called segregating when the between-donor standard deviation exceeded 5%. A statistical classification framework was built for diagnosing cytomegalovirus status from the catalog of TCR beta chain sequences. A later analysis assigned V and J genes by comparing TCR nucleotide sequences with IMGT/GENE-DB human TR gene sequences. The TCRdist pipeline was used in a later analysis to assign CDR3 sequences and most-parsimonious VDJ recombination scenarios. In a later analysis, every TCR beta chain was defined by the combination of its CDR3 amino acid sequence and its V-gene family, and reads without a unique V-gene family were dropped. As a way to deal with suspected cross-contamination and a sequencing artifact, a later analysis dropped approximately 590 nucleotide sequences that were highly shared and had low generation probability. In a later analysis, a clonal expansion index was calculated for each public chain from normalized within-repertoire ranks of inferred template counts. In a later analysis, generation probabilities were computed with a VDJ recombination model fitted to out-of-frame rearrangements, and the resulting probabilities were checked against IGoR. In a later analysis, TCR-TCR, TCR-HLA and TCR-CMV co-occurrence was scored with hypergeometric tests, and a repertoire-size bias correction was applied to TCR pairs. To estimate false discovery rates, a later analysis permuted the HLA or CMV assignments 20 times. A later analysis grouped co-occurring TCRs with DBSCAN, adding TCRdist sequence similarity when clustering within HLA-allele-positive subsets. Repertoires with fewer than 30,000 or more than 120,000 public chains were left out of co-occurrence clustering, as were five repertoires with anomalous nucleotide sharing. TCRdb carries this immuneACCESS record with in-frame sequences only. Its versions omit some clonotypes, under half of them owing to an unresolved V gene in the studies checked, with the rest unexplained. The V and J calls and clone size come from that table; D and trimming were worked out from the DNA. The sample has approximately 160,000 clones on record, 65% to 85% of them singletons. The ten biggest clones cover approximately 6.8% of the sample.

What the study reported, not specific to this receptor: This cohort had only TCR beta chains sequenced, and the lack of alpha or paired-chain data limited which features could be detected. Roughly uniform sequencing depth across donors was assumed in presence/absence analyses, although this assumption may not hold. According to a later analysis, parvovirus B19, influenza, CMV and Epstein-Barr virus appeared linked to several top co-occurrence clusters. The study listed approximately 150 TCR beta chains as associated with cytomegalovirus. In a later analysis, HLA-associated TCR beta chains were found to be more clonally expanded and to have lower generation probabilities than equally common non-associated chains. The authors suggested that the approach could potentially be generalized to other disease states and immunological phenotypes. In a later genetic analysis, a missense DCLRE1C variant was associated with V-gene and J-gene trimming of TCR beta chains, and the association was replicated in an independent cohort. When HLA alleles, especially DR and DQ, strongly co-occurred, attributing TCR associations to individual alleles was difficult. In a later analysis, most CMV-associated TCR beta chains were found to appear HLA-restricted, with HLA associations seemingly driven largely by CMV exposure. Cytomegalovirus status was reported to be diagnosed by the classifier with high specificity and sensitivity in both the original and validation cohorts. Immune exposure information for the cohort was limited to CMV serostatus. A later analysis associated 16,951 TCR beta sequences with specific HLA alleles at a false discovery rate of 0.05. According to a later analysis, TCR association rates differed among HLA loci, with DRB1 alleles showing the most associated TCRs and HLA-C alleles showing the fewest. Most TCR sequences were observed very rarely across donors, whereas some public TCRs were present in many individuals. In an earlier analysis of around 600 of the donors, most TCR beta V segments were observed in productive rearrangements about 90% or about 30% of the time, broadly matching IMGT annotations. The 87-base-pair reads could not distinguish some IMGT-functional V segments, including TRBV6-2 and TRBV6-3, so those segments were excluded. A group of highly shared sequence variants was considered likely to be a technical artifact of the sequencing pipeline. In vitro tests confirmed that three of the cytomegalovirus-associated TCR beta chains recognize cytomegalovirus antigens. Compared with the roughly 600-donor mean, donors in an Asian-associated ancestry cluster had fewer N-insertions in productive TCRs, according to a later genetic analysis. Seventeen rarely observed V segments, including chromosome 9 orphons, were excluded from the earlier analysis of approximately 600 of the donors because counts were too low. Because HLA typing was unavailable for some donors at each locus, only the typed subset was used in association tests. Correlated functional status among segregating V segments might reflect linkage disequilibrium, but an unknown experimental factor could not be ruled out. A further reported finding was that TCR beta sequences accurately predicted the HLA-A and HLA-B alleles for most subjects in the first cohort.

This clone was seen once. The antigen it binds to is not known. Qualities for individual bases were not recorded, and no much larger clone is one base off. Sequencing input: PBMCs. The TCR sequence derives from a middle-aged woman in good health and CMV-seropositive. The chain uses TRBV5-8 and TRBJ1-1, and 9 junctional nucleotides match TRBD1. At the DNA level, the sequence is TGTGCCAGCTCGGTTGACACAGGGGGCCCGACTGAAGCTTTCTTT. This translates into CASSVDTGGPTEAFF.